This note documents a single TCR beta chain sequence. This specimen comes from a study of technical replicates of blood from several donors. There are 15 residues in the CDR3. The V and J ends lost 5 bases and 1 base, in that order; junction bases with no gene match: 7. Germline V lookup: CDR1 MNHNY, CDR2 SVGAGI (reference sequence). Only in-frame clones appear in the TCRdb table, and some are missing; sequencing was by immunoSEQ multiplex PCR. Of approximately 73,000 clones in the sample, approximately 90% were seen once. This clonotype was obtained from a human donor in good health. Material: T cells isolated from PBMCs. V gene TRBV6-6 combines with J gene TRBJ2-5; 7 positions match TRBD1. The CDR3 sequence: CASSIGDRAQETQYF. CDR3 sequence (DNA): TGTGCCAGCAGTATAGGTGACAGGGCCCAAGAGACCCAGTACTTC.